One TCR beta chain is described in this entry. The sample comes from a study of shared clonotypes between healthy human individuals. Germline lookup yields CDR1 LGHNA and CDR2 YSLEER. CDR3 length equals 14 residues. The J segment lost 3 bases and the V segment lost 4 bases, leaving 3 bases of the junction unmatched. Generated by immunoSEQ multiplex PCR, the TCRdb table keeps only in-frame clones and is missing some. The table includes just over 2,000,000 clones, approximately 95% detected once. The chain recombines TRBV4-3 with TRBJ2-3; 8 bases match TRBD2. The TCR comes from a man aged 18 to 30 in good health. Sequenced material: naive CD4+ T cells sorted from blood. Sample subset: CD45RA+ positively selected. CDR3 coding DNA: TGCGCCAGCAGCCTAACTAGCGGAACAGATACGCAGTATTTT. Translating gives CASSLTSGTDTQYF.